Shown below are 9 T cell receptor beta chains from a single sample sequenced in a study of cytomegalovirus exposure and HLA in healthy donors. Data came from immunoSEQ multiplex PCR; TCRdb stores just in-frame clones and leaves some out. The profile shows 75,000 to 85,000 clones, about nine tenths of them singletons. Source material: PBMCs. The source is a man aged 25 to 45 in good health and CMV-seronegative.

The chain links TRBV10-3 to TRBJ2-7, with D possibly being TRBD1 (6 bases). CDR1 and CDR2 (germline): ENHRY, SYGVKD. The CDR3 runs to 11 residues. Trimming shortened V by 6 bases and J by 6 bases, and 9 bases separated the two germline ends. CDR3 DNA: TGTGCCATCAGAGGACAGACCGAGCAGTACTTC. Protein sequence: CAIRGQTEQYF.

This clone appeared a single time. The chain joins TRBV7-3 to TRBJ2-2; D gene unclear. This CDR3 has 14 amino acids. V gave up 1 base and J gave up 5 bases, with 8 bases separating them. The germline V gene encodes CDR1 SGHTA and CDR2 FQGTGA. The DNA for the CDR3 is TGTGCCAGCAGCTTAAGTCGGGTTACCGGGGAGCTGTTTTTT. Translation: CASSLSRVTGELFF.

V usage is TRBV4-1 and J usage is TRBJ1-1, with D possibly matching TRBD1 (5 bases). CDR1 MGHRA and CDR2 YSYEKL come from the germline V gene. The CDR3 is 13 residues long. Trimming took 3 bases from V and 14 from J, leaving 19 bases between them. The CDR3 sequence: CASSQGSSRGAFF. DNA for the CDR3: TGCGCCAGCAGCCAGGGGTCATCTCGTGGGGCATTCTTT.

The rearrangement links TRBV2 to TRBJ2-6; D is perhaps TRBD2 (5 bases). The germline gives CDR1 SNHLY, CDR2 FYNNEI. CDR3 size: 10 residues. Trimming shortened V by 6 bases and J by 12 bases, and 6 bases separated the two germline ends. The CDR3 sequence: CASRGSVLTF. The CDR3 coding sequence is TGTGCCAGCAGGGGGAGCGTCCTGACTTTC. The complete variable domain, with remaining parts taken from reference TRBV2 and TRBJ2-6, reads EPEVTQTPSHQVTQMGQEVILRCVPISNHLYFYWYRQILGQKVEFLVSFYNNEISEKSEIFDDQFSVERPDGSNFTLKIRSTKLEDSAMYFCASRGSVLTFGAGSRLTVL.

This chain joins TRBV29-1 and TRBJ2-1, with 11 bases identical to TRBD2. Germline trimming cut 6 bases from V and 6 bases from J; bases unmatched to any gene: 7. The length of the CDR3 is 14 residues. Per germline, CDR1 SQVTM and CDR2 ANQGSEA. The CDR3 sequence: CSVTLAGVVNEQFF. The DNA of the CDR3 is TGCAGCGTCACACTAGCGGGAGTTGTCAATGAGCAGTTCTTC.

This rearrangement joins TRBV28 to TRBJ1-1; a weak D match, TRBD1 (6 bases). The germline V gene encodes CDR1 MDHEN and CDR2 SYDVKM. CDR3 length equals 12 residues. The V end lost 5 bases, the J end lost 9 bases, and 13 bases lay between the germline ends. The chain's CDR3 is CASSIGQRQAFF. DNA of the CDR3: TGTGCCAGCAGTATTGGACAGCGGCAAGCTTTCTTT.

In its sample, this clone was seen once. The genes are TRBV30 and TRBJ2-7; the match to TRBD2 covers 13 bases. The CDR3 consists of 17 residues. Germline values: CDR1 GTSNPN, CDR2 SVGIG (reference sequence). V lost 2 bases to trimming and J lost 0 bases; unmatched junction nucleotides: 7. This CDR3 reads CAWSRTSGSGSSYEQYF. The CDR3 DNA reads TGTGCCTGGAGTCGGACTAGCGGGAGTGGGAGCTCCTACGAGCAGTACTTC.

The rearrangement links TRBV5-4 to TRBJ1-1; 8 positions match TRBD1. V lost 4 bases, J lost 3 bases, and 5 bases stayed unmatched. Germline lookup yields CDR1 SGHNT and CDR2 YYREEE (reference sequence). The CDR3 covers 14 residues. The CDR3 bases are TGTGCCAGCAGCCCGGGACAGGATTACACTGAAGCTTTCTTT. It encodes CASSPGQDYTEAFF.

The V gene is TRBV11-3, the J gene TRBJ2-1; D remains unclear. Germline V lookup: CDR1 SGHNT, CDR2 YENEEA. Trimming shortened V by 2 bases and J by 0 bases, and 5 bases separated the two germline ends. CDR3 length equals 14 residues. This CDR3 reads CASSLSASYNEQFF. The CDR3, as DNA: TGTGCCAGCAGCTTAAGCGCCTCCTACAATGAGCAGTTCTTC.